One sample yielded the 25 T cell receptor beta chains listed below, sequenced in a study of T cell responses to AZD1222 COVID-19 vaccine. Generated by immunoSEQ multiplex PCR, the TCRdb table keeps only in-frame clones and is missing some. The repertoire holds roughly 200,000 clones, with around 94% as singletons. The source material was peripheral blood, sampled 28 days after the second dose of the MenACWY control vaccine. The source of these receptors is an adult who received the MenACWY meningococcal vaccine as a control.

The chain joins TRBV19 to TRBJ2-5; 13 bases line up with TRBD2. This CDR3 spans 15 amino acids. CDR1 LNHDA and CDR2 SQIVND come from the germline V gene (reference sequence). After removal of 5 bases from V and 3 bases from J, the junction contained 3 bases not matched to a gene. DNA of the CDR3: TGTGCCAGTAGTGCCGGGACTAGCGGGAAAGAGACCCAGTACTTC. Its translation: CASSAGTSGKETQYF.

This chain connects TRBV7-9 to TRBJ2-3; 14 bases are a match to TRBD2. The germline CDR1 and CDR2 sequences are SEHNR and FQNEAQ (reference sequence). The V gene end was trimmed by 5 bases and the J gene end by 7 bases; junction bases not matched to a gene: 5. This CDR3 spans 15 amino acids. This chain's CDR3 is CASSKGTSGSNTQYF. CDR3 bases: TGTGCCAGCAGCAAAGGGACTAGCGGGAGTAATACGCAGTATTTT.

The V call is TRBV28, the J call TRBJ1-2; TRBD1 is a possible D gene (6 bases). Trimming took 10 bases from V and 9 from J, leaving 18 bases between them. The CDR3 loop spans 12 amino acids. Germline V lookup: CDR1 MDHEN, CDR2 SYDVKM. The CDR3, as DNA: TGTGCCACTACGCTGAAGGGGGTTAGCTACACCTTC. It specifies CATTLKGVSYTF.

CDR3 loop: CAISEWGEEQFF. The DNA of the CDR3 is TGTGCCATCAGTGAGTGGGGAGAAGAGCAGTTCTTC. The rearrangement links TRBV10-3 to TRBJ2-1, with D possibly being TRBD2 (5 bases). The germline gives CDR1 ENHRY, CDR2 SYGVKD. This CDR3 comprises 12 residues. V lost 1 base and J 10 bases, leaving 8 bases between the germline ends.

The V call is TRBV30, the J call TRBJ2-5; D remains ambiguous. The CDR3 consists of 11 residues. The germline gives CDR1 GTSNPN, CDR2 SVGIG (reference sequence). Trimming shortened V by 5 bases and J by 5 bases, and 9 bases separated the two germline ends. The CDR3 here is CAWGRVETQYF. The CDR3 DNA follows: TGTGCCTGGGGGCGCGTGGAGACCCAGTACTTC. Supplemented by reference TRBV30 and TRBJ2-5, the full variable domain reads SQTIHQWPATLVQPVGSPLSLECTVEGTSNPNLYWYRQAAGRGLQLLFYSVGIGQISSEVPQNLSASRPQDRQFILSSKKLLLSDSGFYLCAWGRVETQYFGPGTRLLVL.

The rearrangement links TRBV5-1 to TRBJ1-2; 12 bases agree with TRBD1. The CDR3 is 15 amino acids. The germline CDR1 and CDR2 sequences are SGHRS and YFSETQ. Losses at the gene ends were 2 bases for V and 11 bases for J; bases not matched to a gene: 10. The CDR3 region is CASSFNIPGQGAYTF. In nucleotides, the CDR3 is TGCGCCAGCAGCTTTAACATTCCGGGACAGGGGGCTTACACCTTC.

J is TRBJ2-1 and V is TRBV28; 9 positions agree with TRBD1. CDR3 length: 17 residues. With 2 bases clipped from V and 2 bases from J, the junction kept 7 bases outside the gene matches. Germline V gene sequence: CDR1 MDHEN, CDR2 SYDVKM. CDR3 region: CASSLHGTGIAYNEQFF. CDR3 in DNA: TGTGCCAGCAGTTTACACGGGACAGGGATAGCCTACAATGAGCAGTTCTTC.

The genes are TRBV27 and TRBJ2-3; possibly TRBD2 for D (5 bases). CDR1 and CDR2 (germline): MNHEY, SMNVEV (reference sequence). The CDR3 contains 15 residues. V was trimmed by 1 base and J by 2 bases, leaving 10 bases between them. The CDR3 sequence is CASSLLDDYTDTQYF. As DNA, the CDR3 is TGTGCCAGCAGTTTATTGGACGACTACACAGATACGCAGTATTTT.

This rearrangement joins TRBV6-2 or TRBV6-3 to TRBJ2-7; TRBD1 agrees at 7 bases. Germline V gene data show CDR1 as MNHEY and CDR2 as SVGEGT. Losses at the gene ends were 4 bases for V and 3 bases for J; bases not matched to a gene: 15. The CDR3 runs to 17 residues. This CDR3 reads CASSSQHPTGSLYEQYF. For the CDR3, the DNA is TGTGCCAGCAGTTCCCAACACCCGACAGGGAGTCTCTACGAGCAGTACTTC.

The chain has TRBV19 and TRBJ2-5, with D perhaps matching TRBD1 (6 bases). The V end lost 6 bases, the J end lost 2 bases, and 13 bases lay between the germline ends. Per the germline V gene, CDR1 is LNHDA and CDR2 is SQIVND (reference sequence). The CDR3 length is 14 residues. The CDR3 is CASRATGPQETQYF. CDR3 sequence (DNA): TGTGCCAGTAGGGCAACAGGGCCACAAGAGACCCAGTACTTC.

The chain links TRBV9 to TRBJ2-1; 7 bases line up with TRBD2. The length of the CDR3 is 18 residues. Germline loops: CDR1 SGDLS, CDR2 YYNGEE. Unmatched junction bases numbered 18, after V lost 0 bases and J lost 9 bases. The CDR3 protein is CASSVGVSSGSYIPEQFF. The CDR3 DNA sequence: TGTGCCAGCAGCGTAGGTGTGTCTAGCGGAAGTTACATCCCTGAGCAGTTCTTC.

This clone has only one observation. The V call is TRBV4-2, the J call TRBJ1-2, with a possible D match to TRBD1 (5 bases). The CDR3 runs 16 residues. Germline CDR1 and CDR2: LGHNA and YNFKEQ. V was trimmed by 1 base and J by 3 bases, leaving 15 bases between them. In nucleotides, the CDR3 is TGTGCCAGCAGCCAAGTGAGGATGGGGCAAGACTATGGCTACACCTTC. As protein: CASSQVRMGQDYGYTF.

This clone was recorded once. The chain joins TRBV4-3 to TRBJ2-7; TRBD1 is a possible D gene (5 bases). V gave up 1 base and J gave up 6 bases, with 25 bases separating them. The CDR3 covers 18 residues. Germline loops: CDR1 LGHNA, CDR2 YSLEER. DNA for the CDR3: TGCGCCAGCAGCCAAGGACAAGGAACAGGTCCATACCTAGGCGAGCAGTACTTC. This encodes CASSQGQGTGPYLGEQYF.

The V and J genes are TRBV5-1 and TRBJ2-5; 7 nucleotides align to TRBD1. The trim removed 4 bases at V and 2 bases at J, leaving 8 bases unmatched. CDR1 and CDR2 (germline): SGHRS, YFSETQ. The CDR3 runs to 15 residues. CDR3 coding DNA: TGCGCCAGCAGCCCGGGGACAGCAAAACAAGAGACCCAGTACTTC. Translation gives CASSPGTAKQETQYF.

Regarding this clone: The sample has other DNA sequences that encode this CDR3 too. The chain uses TRBV6-2 or TRBV6-3 and TRBJ2-3; D perhaps matches TRBD1 (5 bases). Germline-derived CDR1 and CDR2 are MNHEY and SVGEGT. CDR3 length: 14 residues. V lost 5 bases, J lost 4 bases, and 13 bases lay in between. The CDR3 is CASSPGQGADTQYF. Written as DNA, the CDR3 is TGTGCCAGCAGTCCCGGCCAGGGTGCAGATACGCAGTATTTT.

This chain connects TRBV4-1 to TRBJ2-5; TRBD1 is a possible D gene (5 bases). The CDR3 is 15 residues long. The V gene's germline CDR1 is MGHRA and CDR2 YSYEKL. Trimming stripped 1 base from V and 0 bases from J, with 9 bases between. DNA for the CDR3: TGCGCCAGCAGCCAAGGGGTCAGGGACCAAGAGACCCAGTACTTC. This codes for CASSQGVRDQETQYF.

The chain recombines TRBV24-1 with TRBJ1-1; D not resolved. With 4 bases removed from V and 7 bases from J, the gap between germline ends came to 12 bases. CDR1 and CDR2 from the germline V gene are KGHDR and SFDVKD. The CDR3 covers 13 residues. CDR3 sequence reads: CATSDSSAGEAFF. CDR3 nucleotides: TGTGCCACCAGTGACAGTTCGGCCGGTGAAGCTTTCTTT.

The J gene is TRBJ2-1, the V gene TRBV11-3, with D possibly TRBD2 on 5 matching bases. The CDR3 is 18 residues long. The germline gives CDR1 SGHNT, CDR2 YENEEA. The V end lost 0 bases, the J end lost 0 bases, and 15 bases lay between the germline ends. CDR3 sequence (DNA): TGTGCCAGCAGCTTAGATCAAGGAGGTTCGAGCTCCTACAATGAGCAGTTCTTC. As protein: CASSLDQGGSSSYNEQFF.

This clone appeared once. The rearrangement joins TRBV28 to TRBJ2-5; D remains ambiguous. The CDR3 loop spans 13 amino acids. CDR1 is MDHEN, CDR2 SYDVKM, per germline. V was clipped by 7 bases and J by 1 base, with 10 bases between them. The CDR3 here is CASKLAPQETQYF. CDR3 DNA sequence: TGTGCCAGCAAATTAGCCCCCCAAGAGACCCAGTACTTC. The full variable domain, with the rest looked up from reference TRBV28 and TRBJ2-5, is DVKVTQSSRYLVKRTGEKVFLECVQDMDHENMFWYRQDPGLGLRLIYFSYDVKMKEKGDIPEGYSVSREKKERFSLILESASTNQTSMYLCASKLAPQETQYFGPGTRLLVL.

The chain has TRBV29-1 and TRBJ2-1; 9 bases match TRBD1. CDR1 is SQVTM and CDR2 is ANQGSEA in the germline V gene. With 5 bases clipped from V and 9 bases from J, the junction kept 14 bases outside the gene matches. This CDR3 has 15 amino acids. CDR3 DNA sequence: TGCAGCGTTCGCAGAGACGGGACAGGGATAGGTGAGCAGTTCTTC. Translated, it gives CSVRRDGTGIGEQFF.

The chain has TRBV5-3 and TRBJ1-5; TRBD1 aligns across 7 bases. TRBV5-3 is marked as an open reading frame, function uncertain. After removal of 9 bases from V and 2 bases from J, the junction contained 11 bases not matched to a gene. The CDR3 loop spans 15 amino acids. CDR3 DNA sequence: TGTGCCACCAAAAAACAGGGGATCGGCAATCAGCCCCAGCATTTT. Its translation is CATKKQGIGNQPQHF.

V gene TRBV3-1 (or the pseudogene TRBV3-2) combines with J gene TRBJ2-1; 11 nucleotides align to TRBD2. This CDR3 has 15 amino acids. The J segment lost 4 bases and the V segment lost 4 bases, leaving 3 bases of the junction unmatched. Germline-derived CDR1 and CDR2 are LGHDT and YNNKEL (reference sequence). The CDR3 DNA reads as TGTGCCAGCAGCCCGGGGACTAGCGGTTACAATGAGCAGTTCTTC. Translated: CASSPGTSGYNEQFF.

The chain links TRBV28 to TRBJ2-3; D unclear. This CDR3 region has 11 residues. Between the trimmed V and J ends, which lost 7 bases and 6 bases, there was a span of 8 bases. Germline CDR1 reads MDHEN; CDR2 reads SYDVKM. CDR3: CASTSIDTQYF. CDR3 bases: TGTGCCAGCACCTCGATTGATACGCAGTATTTT.

The chain couples TRBV5-4 to TRBJ2-2; no clear D. V lost 4 bases to trimming and J lost 2 bases, with 15 bases between them. Germline V gene sequence: CDR1 SGHNT, CDR2 YYREEE (reference sequence). There are 16 residues in the CDR3. The CDR3: CASSPGSGSNTGELFF. The CDR3 DNA sequence: TGTGCCAGCAGCCCTGGATCGGGCTCCAACACCGGGGAGCTGTTTTTT.

The V call is TRBV18, the J call TRBJ1-2; D might be TRBD1 (5 bases). Trimming removed 3 bases from V and 0 bases from J, with 11 bases in between. The CDR3 covers 15 residues. Germline CDR1 KGHSH, CDR2 LQKENI. For the CDR3, the DNA is TGTGCCAGCTCACCGGGGCAGGAGCCTAACTATGGCTACACCTTC. The encoded protein is CASSPGQEPNYGYTF. The full variable domain, with the rest looked up from reference TRBV18 and TRBJ1-2, is NAGVMQNPRHLVRRRGQEARLRCSPMKGHSHVYWYRQLPEEGLKFMVYLQKENIIDESGMPKERFSAEFPKEGPSILRIQQVVRGDSAAYFCASSPGQEPNYGYTFGSGTRLTVV.